These 9 T cell receptor beta chains were sequenced from one sample in a study of blood T cell repertoires in COVID-19. Assay used: immunoSEQ multiplex PCR; TCRdb lists only in-frame clones, some missing. The data hold under 250,000 clones, with 80% to 95% observed a single time. The sample consisted of peripheral blood. These receptors all stem from a man aged 60 to 69 with COVID-19, enrolled during active disease.

The V call is TRBV6-1, the J call TRBJ1-2; D unclear. V lost 1 base and J 4 bases, leaving 10 bases between the germline ends. CDR1 and CDR2 from the germline V gene are MNHNS and SASEGT. CDR3 size: 14 residues. CDR3 nucleotide sequence: TGTGCCAGCAGTGAAGGGTTGAGAAGCTATGGCTACACCTTC. Protein: CASSEGLRSYGYTF.

The CDR3 DNA sequence: TGTGCCAGTAGTCGGGCGGGGGGGCCGACCAAAAACATTCAGTACTTC. Protein: CASSRAGGPTKNIQYF. The chain recombines TRBV19 with TRBJ2-4; 9 bases agree with TRBD2. Germline CDR1 and CDR2: LNHDA and SQIVND (reference sequence). The CDR3 totals 16 residues. V was pared by 5 bases and J by 2 bases, with 7 bases of the junction left unmatched.

V gene TRBV6-5 combines with J gene TRBJ2-3, with D possibly TRBD2 on 7 matching bases. This CDR3 is 14 amino acids long. Germline CDR1 and CDR2: MNHEY and SVGAGI. V was trimmed by 7 bases and J by 2 bases, leaving 13 bases between them. CDR3 DNA sequence: TGTGCCAGCAAGGCGGGGGCCCTCACAGATACGCAGTATTTT. It encodes CASKAGALTDTQYF.

The rearrangement uses TRBV7-3 and TRBJ2-1, with 14 bases aligning to TRBD2. CDR3 length: 17 amino acids. The J segment lost 6 bases and the V segment lost 4 bases, leaving 8 bases of the junction unmatched. CDR1 and CDR2 from the germline V gene are SGHTA and FQGTGA. The CDR3 nucleotides read TGTGCCAGCAGCTCCAAAGGACTAGCGGGAGGAGGCAATGAGCAGTTCTTC. Translation: CASSSKGLAGGGNEQFF.

This clone came up once. The chain employs TRBV5-1 and TRBJ2-6, with 7 bases lining up with TRBD2. V was pared by 4 bases and J by 0 bases, with 7 bases of the junction left unmatched. Germline V lookup: CDR1 SGHRS, CDR2 YFSETQ. The CDR3 runs 17 residues. CDR3 sequence reads: CASSPSGAVSGANVLTF. The DNA for the CDR3 is TGCGCCAGCAGCCCTAGCGGTGCGGTCTCTGGGGCCAACGTCCTGACTTTC.

This clone occurred once. This chain uses TRBV5-8 with TRBJ1-5, with TRBD1 as a possible D gene (5 bases). V was trimmed by 1 base and J by 15 bases, leaving 23 bases between them. This CDR3 spans 15 amino acids. Germline V gene data show CDR1 as SGHTS and CDR2 as YDEGEE. The CDR3 here is CASSLNRQQVVEAHF. For the CDR3, the DNA is TGTGCCAGCAGCTTGAATCGACAGCAGGTTGTGGAAGCGCATTTT.

V usage is TRBV30 and J usage is TRBJ1-5; possible D gene TRBD1, 6 bases. This CDR3 is built from 14 residues. Trimming removed 6 bases at V and 1 base at J, with 13 bases between. CDR1 GTSNPN and CDR2 SVGIG come from the germline V gene (reference sequence). The chain's CDR3 is CACSGGQSNQPQHF. Written as DNA, the CDR3 is TGTGCCTGTTCGGGTGGACAGAGCAATCAGCCCCAGCATTTT.

This clone is a singleton in its sample. CDR3 in amino acids: CASSGWTGVGEQFF. The CDR3 DNA sequence: TGTGCCAGCAGTGGTTGGACAGGGGTGGGCGAGCAGTTCTTC. The chain joins TRBV2 to TRBJ2-1, with 9 bases aligning to TRBD1. The CDR3 spans 14 residues. Germline values: CDR1 SNHLY, CDR2 FYNNEI. Trimming took 4 bases from V and 10 from J; bases not matched to a gene: 8.

The gene calls are TRBV3-1 (or the pseudogene TRBV3-2) and TRBJ1-3; TRBD1 agrees at 7 bases. V lost 4 bases, J lost 2 bases, and 8 bases stayed unmatched. The CDR3 runs to 16 residues. CDR1 and CDR2 from the germline V gene are LGHDT and YNNKEL (reference sequence). The CDR3 reads CASSPGTAQAGNTIYF. DNA for the CDR3: TGTGCCAGCAGCCCTGGGACAGCTCAAGCTGGAAACACCATATATTTT.